This note documents a single T cell receptor (beta chain) sequence. Its specificity is unknown. At one of its ends the junction is not consistent with the germline gene, which may arise from a read error. Multiple V-beta primers and a C-beta primer amplified TCRB from RNA. Unique molecular identifiers were not described for the libraries. TCRdb passed the multiplex PCR reads through MiXCR, listing each CDR3 protein once. The sample shows around 30,000 distinct CDR3 sequences, under 70% of them seen only once. This CDR3 is built from 16 residues. Germline-derived CDR1 and CDR2 are DFQATT and SNEGSKA (reference sequence). This specimen belongs to a study of tumor-infiltrating lymphocytes in glioblastoma multiforme. Regarding the study as a whole: Detected clone frequencies may not reflect cell counts, being RNA-based.

Material: brain tumor tissue. This chain connects TRBV20-1 to TRBJ2-1; the match to TRBD2 covers 10 bases. This TCR was recovered from a male donor with glioblastoma. The CDR3 reads CSARVGLADLYNEQSF. The CDR3 DNA reads TGCAGTGCTAGAGTCGGACTAGCGGACCTCTACAATGAGCAGTCCTTC.